One sample yielded the 17 T cell receptor beta chains listed below, sequenced in a study of CD8 T cells in ankylosing spondylitis. TCRdb processed the 5' RACE reads anew with MiXCR; each CDR3 protein has one entry. The data hold approximately 350,000 distinct CDR3 sequences, with approximately 14% observed a single time. The sequencing sample was made of blood, either unsorted or a sorted T cell fraction (not recorded which). These receptors were collected from a male donor with ankylosing spondylitis or in good health (not recorded which).

The chain employs TRBV19 and TRBJ1-1; D perhaps matches TRBD1 (6 bases). The V gene's germline CDR1 is LNHDA and CDR2 SQIVND (reference sequence). The ends were cut back, 3 bases at V and 2 bases at J, with 10 bases in the middle. The CDR3 contains 14 residues. This CDR3 reads CASSIRGANTEAFF. The CDR3 nucleotides are TGTGCCAGTAGTATTAGGGGGGCTAACACTGAAGCTTTCTTT.

V gene TRBV11-2 combines with J gene TRBJ2-5; tentative D call: TRBD2 (5 bases). Germline values: CDR1 SGHAT, CDR2 FQNNGV. The germline V and J ends were trimmed by 2 bases and 2 bases, with 15 bases remaining between them. CDR3 length: 16 amino acids. CDR3 in amino acids: CASSLKASFLQETQYF. CDR3 in DNA: TGTGCCAGCAGCTTAAAGGCTAGCTTCCTACAAGAGACCCAGTACTTC.

This clonotype has a handful of counts. The V gene is TRBV12-3 or TRBV12-4, the J gene TRBJ2-1, with D possibly TRBD2 on 5 matching bases. The V end was cut by 6 bases, the J end by 3 bases, with 9 bases between. CDR3 length: 13 amino acids. CDR3 coding DNA: TGTGCCAGCAGAAACCGGGGCTACAATGAGCAGTTCTTC. As protein: CASRNRGYNEQFF.

This clonotype was observed a few times. This chain connects TRBV6-1 to TRBJ1-4; no clear D. The CDR3 has 15 amino acids. CDR1 is MNHNS, CDR2 SASEGT, per germline. V lost 4 bases and J 4 bases, leaving 13 bases between the germline ends. The CDR3 nucleotides are TGTGCCAGCAGTGTCTCCATGGGTTATAATGAAAAACTGTTTTTT. This codes for CASSVSMGYNEKLFF.

This clonotype was detected only a few times. CDR3 nucleotide sequence: TGTGCCATCAGTGAGTACAGGGAGGGCACTGAAGCTTTCTTT. Amino acids: CAISEYREGTEAFF. This rearrangement joins TRBV10-3 to TRBJ1-1, with D possibly matching TRBD1 (6 bases). V shed 1 base and J shed 4 bases, with 10 bases lying between them. CDR1 ENHRY and CDR2 SYGVKD come from the germline V gene. The CDR3 spans 14 residues.

This clonotype was observed a handful of times. The rearrangement uses TRBV12-3 or TRBV12-4 and TRBJ2-2; the D call may be TRBD1 or TRBD2 (5 bases each). Trimming pared 6 bases from V and 7 bases from J, leaving 12 bases between. The CDR3 contains 13 residues. The CDR3 coding sequence is TGTGCCAGCAGGTCCGGGGCGGTCGGGGAGCTGTTTTTT. Residues: CASRSGAVGELFF.

The J gene is TRBJ2-3, the V gene TRBV7-9, with TRBD2 matching 8 bases. Trimming took 3 bases from V and 1 from J; bases not matched to a gene: 3. CDR1 and CDR2 from the germline V gene are SEHNR and FQNEAQ (reference sequence). The CDR3 covers 15 residues. CDR3 loop: CASSFPAGGTDTQYF. The CDR3, as DNA: TGTGCCAGCAGCTTCCCAGCGGGGGGCACAGATACGCAGTATTTT.

The chain joins TRBV3-1 to TRBJ2-4; D not certain. CDR1 is LGHDT, CDR2 YNNKEL, per germline (reference sequence). The CDR3 contains 16 residues. The V gene lost 1 base and the J gene lost 0 bases, with 10 bases spanning the gap. CDR3 nucleotides: TGTGCCAGCAGCCAAGCTTCCGTACTAGCCAAAAACATTCAGTACTTC. It is translated as CASSQASVLAKNIQYF.

This clonotype was observed a few times. The chain is built from TRBV25-1 and TRBJ1-5; a possible D gene is TRBD1 (6 bases). Trimming left V 4 bases short and J 4 bases short, with 14 bases between. CDR3 size: 15 residues. Germline-derived CDR1 and CDR2 are MGHDK and SYGVNS. The DNA of the CDR3 is TGTGCCAGCAGTGGCTGGGACACCAAGAATCAGCCCCAGCATTTT. It is translated as CASSGWDTKNQPQHF.

At least ten counts were recorded for this clonotype. CDR3 loop: CASSLDGTGDSPLHF. The CDR3 DNA reads TGTGCCAGCAGCTTGGATGGGACAGGGGACTCACCCCTCCACTTT. V usage is TRBV5-6 and J usage is TRBJ1-6, with 10 positions matching TRBD1. Germline CDR1 SGHDT, CDR2 YYEEEE. This CDR3 spans 15 amino acids. V lost 0 bases to trimming and J lost 10 bases; unmatched junction nucleotides: 4.

This clonotype was found a few times. This sequence joins TRBV6-5 and TRBJ2-2; 11 bases map to TRBD1. Germline-derived CDR1 and CDR2 are MNHEY and SVGAGI. CDR3 size: 16 residues. With 2 bases clipped from V and 7 bases from J, the junction kept 6 bases outside the gene matches. In DNA form, the CDR3 reads TGTGCCAGCAGTTACACGCCGGGACAGGGGGGCGGGGAGCTGTTTTTT. It yields the protein CASSYTPGQGGGELFF.

This clonotype was counted at least ten times. The chain combines TRBV12-3 or TRBV12-4 with TRBJ1-3, with unresolved D. Trimming stripped 6 bases from V and 4 bases from J, with 7 bases between. The CDR3 extends over 12 amino acids. The CDR3 sequence: CASSPLGNTIYF. CDR3 nucleotides: TGTGCCAGCAGCCCTCTGGGAAACACCATATATTTT.

This CDR3 reads CASSYRTSYEQYF. In nucleotides, the CDR3 is TGTGCCAGCAGTTATCGGACCTCCTACGAGCAGTACTTC. The genes are TRBV12-3 or TRBV12-4 and TRBJ2-7; D not certain. CDR3 length: 13 amino acids. V was shortened by 4 bases and J by 0 bases, with 7 bases between the two germline ends.

With respect to this clonotype: Since no conserved phenylalanine or tryptophan closes the CDR3, a read error is the likely cause. This chain joins TRBV20-1 and TRBJ2-7; perhaps TRBD1 as D (5 bases). Per the germline V gene, CDR1 is DFQATT and CDR2 is SNEGSKA (reference sequence). Trimming removed 2 bases from V and 0 bases from J, with 20 bases in between. The CDR3 is 17 amino acids. The CDR3 nucleotides read TGCAGTGCTAGAACGGACACAATTTCTGCCAGCTCCTACGAGCAGTACTTG. Translated: CSARTDTISASSYEQYL.

This clonotype was seen at least ten times. The chain combines TRBV29-1 with TRBJ1-2; a weak D match, TRBD1 (6 bases). With 4 bases removed from V and 7 bases from J, the gap between germline ends came to 13 bases. There are 12 residues in the CDR3. CDR1 and CDR2 (germline): SQVTM, ANQGSEA. The CDR3 coding sequence is TGCAGCGTTGCCCTGAGGGGGGCTGGCTACACCTTC. It is translated as CSVALRGAGYTF. Complete variable domain (other parts from reference TRBV29-1 and TRBJ1-2): SAVISQKPSRDICQRGTSLTIQCQVDSQVTMMFWYRQQPGQSLTLIATANQGSEATYESGFVIDKFPISRPNLTFSTLTVSNMSPEDSSIYLCSVALRGAGYTFGSGTRLTVV.

The table lists this clonotype with a count of one. The V and J genes are TRBV3-1 and TRBJ2-5, with TRBD2 matching over 8 bases. V lost 0 bases, J lost 5 bases, and 5 bases stayed unmatched. Germline V gives CDR1 LGHDT, CDR2 YNNKEL (reference sequence). This CDR3 is built from 15 residues. The CDR3 DNA sequence: TGTGCCAGCAGCCAAGAGCGACTAGCGTTGGAGACCCAGTACTTC. This translates into CASSQERLALETQYF.

This clonotype was observed at least ten times. The rearrangement joins TRBV3-1 to TRBJ2-5, with 12 bases matching TRBD1. The J segment lost 1 base and the V segment lost 6 bases, leaving 6 bases of the junction unmatched. Per the germline V gene, CDR1 is LGHDT and CDR2 is YNNKEL (reference sequence). This CDR3 has 16 residues. The CDR3, as DNA: TGTGCCAGCAGACCTCCGGGACAGGGGGCCCAAGAGACCCAGTACTTC. Amino acid sequence: CASRPPGQGAQETQYF.